One and the same sample provided the 16 T cell receptor beta chains below, sequenced in a study of control samples from healthy donors and cancer patients (dated by TCRdb to 2020 to 2021). Library preparation used the immunoSEQ multiplex PCR assay. The table comes from immuneACCESS by way of TCRdb, which keeps in-frame sequences with V and J called. Part of the clones is missing from these tables; in studies checked, under half for an unresolved V gene and the rest for unknown reasons. Recorded for this sample are about 150,000 clones; more than 85% of them occurred a single time. The ten largest clones add up to roughly 5.7% of the sample. Specimen: blood. The receptor set was obtained from a man aged 18 to 35 in good health.

This chain connects TRBV25-1 to TRBJ1-1; D might be TRBD1 (5 bases). The CDR3 spans 12 residues. Trimming pared 4 bases from V and 4 bases from J, leaving 7 bases between. The germline gives CDR1 MGHDK, CDR2 SYGVNS. The CDR3 nucleotides are TGTGCCAGCAGTGGGGGGGGCACTGAAGCTTTCTTT. Its translation: CASSGGGTEAFF.

This clone was observed a single time. This chain connects TRBV9 to TRBJ2-4; tentative D call: TRBD1 (6 bases). Per the germline V gene, CDR1 is SGDLS and CDR2 is YYNGEE. This CDR3 comprises 16 residues. V was shortened by 0 bases and J by 2 bases, with 12 bases between the two germline ends. The CDR3 nucleotides read TGTGCCAGCAGCGTAGGTGGACAGACAACCAAAAACATTCAGTACTTC. Translated: CASSVGGQTTKNIQYF.

This sequence joins TRBV2 and TRBJ2-7; D is possibly TRBD1 or TRBD2 (6 bases each). The CDR3 length is 15 residues. CDR1 SNHLY and CDR2 FYNNEI come from the germline V gene. V lost 2 bases and J 5 bases, leaving 16 bases between the germline ends. DNA for the CDR3: TGTGCCAGCAGTGAAACAAGGGTCGGGGGCAACGAGCAGTACTTC. Translation: CASSETRVGGNEQYF.

The chain couples TRBV19 to TRBJ1-1; weak D call: TRBD1 (5 bases). This CDR3 spans 15 amino acids. Trimming shortened V by 11 bases and J by 4 bases, and 23 bases separated the two germline ends. Germline V lookup: CDR1 LNHDA, CDR2 SQIVND (reference sequence). CDR3 region: CAVSPVWGGGTEAFF. DNA for the CDR3: TGTGCCGTATCCCCGGTTTGGGGCGGGGGCACTGAAGCTTTCTTT.

The rearrangement uses TRBV10-2 and TRBJ1-2; 8 nucleotides align to TRBD1. The CDR3 has 15 amino acids. V was pared by 7 bases and J by 8 bases, with 15 bases of the junction left unmatched. Per germline, CDR1 WSHSY and CDR2 SAAADI. CDR3 residues: CASTERGRGLGGYTF. The DNA of the CDR3 is TGCGCCAGCACCGAAAGGGGCAGGGGGCTTGGCGGCTACACCTTC.

A note on this clone: The limits of the CDR3 on the DNA are not certain, so only TCRdb's listed CDR3 is given. The rearrangement links TRBV2 to TRBJ2-7; whether TRBD1, the table's D call, matches the DNA was not checked. The CDR3 spans 13 residues, counting both ends. Germline CDR1 reads SNHLY; CDR2 reads FYNNEI. CDR3 sequence reads: CATQFGQGARWYF.

This chain uses TRBV5-1 with TRBJ2-1, with D possibly matching TRBD1 (5 bases). CDR1 is SGHRS and CDR2 is YFSETQ in the germline V gene. The V and J ends lost 4 bases and 9 bases respectively, with 11 bases between them. There are 12 residues in the CDR3. CDR3 loop: CASSLGHFEQFF. As DNA, the CDR3 is TGCGCCAGCAGCCTGGGGCATTTTGAGCAGTTCTTC.

The rearrangement uses TRBV30 and TRBJ1-1; TRBD1 might be the D (6 bases). The germline V gene encodes CDR1 GTSNPN and CDR2 SVGIG (reference sequence). The CDR3 contains 14 residues. V shed 3 bases and J shed 1 base, with 12 bases lying between them. CDR3 loop: CAWSRGASNTEAFF. In DNA form, the CDR3 reads TGTGCCTGGAGCCGGGGGGCTTCGAACACTGAAGCTTTCTTT.

V usage is TRBV5-1 and J usage is TRBJ1-3; D gene uncertain. The V gene lost 0 bases and the J gene lost 2 bases, with 15 bases spanning the gap. Germline CDR1 SGHRS, CDR2 YFSETQ. The CDR3 has 17 amino acids. CDR3 DNA sequence: TGCGCCAGCAGCTTGGCAGGTGGCCTCGCAACTGGAAACACCATATATTTT. Protein product: CASSLAGGLATGNTIYF.

CDR3 loop: CASSQDPSKGYTF. In DNA form, the CDR3 reads TGTGCCAGCAGCCAAGATCCGTCTAAGGGCTACACCTTC. The rearrangement uses TRBV4-2 and TRBJ1-2; D is ambiguous. The CDR3 is made up of 13 amino acids. Trimming left V 0 bases short and J 8 bases short, with 10 bases between. Germline loops: CDR1 LGHNA, CDR2 YNFKEQ.

This clone has a single count. This chain uses TRBV5-6 with TRBJ2-7; 9 bases are a match to TRBD1. The V segment lost 3 bases and the J segment 6 bases; nucleotides outside the gene matches: 10. CDR1 and CDR2 from the germline V gene are SGHDT and YYEEEE. The CDR3 has 15 amino acids. Here the CDR3 reads CASSSPRDRVVEQYF. In nucleotides, the CDR3 is TGTGCCAGCAGCTCACCCCGGGACAGGGTCGTCGAGCAGTACTTC.

This chain uses TRBV7-6 with TRBJ2-5, with 7 bases aligning to TRBD2. Germline loops: CDR1 SGHVS, CDR2 FNYEAQ. V trimming: 1 base; J trimming: 7 bases; junction bases outside the gene matches: 12. This CDR3 spans 16 amino acids. CDR3 in DNA: TGTGCCAGCAGCTTAGAAGCCAGCGGGGACCCCGGGACCCAGTACTTC. Amino acids: CASSLEASGDPGTQYF.

The chain uses TRBV3-1 (or the pseudogene TRBV3-2) and TRBJ1-1; a weak D match, TRBD1 (5 bases). V lost 0 bases, J lost 4 bases, and 15 bases lay in between. The germline CDR1 and CDR2 sequences are LGHDT and YNNKEL (reference sequence). The CDR3 is 16 amino acids. Here the CDR3 DNA reads TGTGCCAGCAGCCAAGATCTGAGAGGGGCGGGCACTGAAGCTTTCTTT. As protein: CASSQDLRGAGTEAFF.

The V call is TRBV19, the J call TRBJ2-7, with D possibly being TRBD2 (6 bases). V was pared by 5 bases and J by 0 bases, with 8 bases between. CDR3 length: 13 amino acids. In germline, CDR1 is LNHDA, CDR2 SQIVND (reference sequence). CDR3 sequence (DNA): TGTGCCAGTAGTTTCGGGAGCTCCTACGAGCAGTACTTC. Translated, it gives CASSFGSSYEQYF.

The rearrangement uses TRBV5-1 and TRBJ1-1; D is uncertain. There are 14 residues in the CDR3. V lost 0 bases and J 1 base, leaving 7 bases between the germline ends. CDR1 is SGHRS, CDR2 YFSETQ, per germline. CDR3 protein: CASSLVSENTEAFF. CDR3 nucleotides: TGCGCCAGCAGCTTGGTTTCAGAGAACACTGAAGCTTTCTTT.

This chain joins TRBV30 and TRBJ2-3; D gene ambiguous. CDR1 GTSNPN and CDR2 SVGIG come from the germline V gene (reference sequence). Trimming removed 2 bases from V and 2 bases from J, with 11 bases in between. CDR3 length: 14 amino acids. The CDR3 reads CAWSTAPATDTQYF. In nucleotides, the CDR3 is TGTGCCTGGAGTACGGCCCCAGCCACAGATACGCAGTATTTT. The variable domain in full, with the rest retrieved from reference TRBV30 and TRBJ2-3, is SQTIHQWPATLVQPVGSPLSLECTVEGTSNPNLYWYRQAAGRGLQLLFYSVGIGQISSEVPQNLSASRPQDRQFILSSKKLLLSDSGFYLCAWSTAPATDTQYFGPGTRLTVL.